This T cell receptor (beta chain) was sequenced during a study of regulatory T cells in long-lasting Graves disease. With respect to this clonotype: What it binds is unknown.

The CDR3 has 13 residues. The germline V and J ends were trimmed by 5 bases and 8 bases, with 18 bases remaining between them. Germline assignment: CDR1 DFQATT and CDR2 SNEGSKA (reference sequence). Points from the study as a whole: TCR diversity was lower in persistent Graves' patients (versus newly diagnosed ones).

Construction of the TCR beta libraries employed iRepertoire HTBI primers in conjunction with Arm-PCR of CDR3 regions. The authors' processing: Spanning all samples, the identified segments comprised around 62 TRBV and fewer than 15 TRBJ. Each CDR3 protein is one row after TCRdb ran MiXCR on the multiplex PCR reads. TCRdb, not the authors, supplied the V and J calls. Of under 500,000 distinct CDR3 sequences in the sample, roughly 17% were seen once. Described time point: newly diagnosed GD, antithyroid drugs for less than 3 months. The TCR library was made from RNA that had been extracted from PBMCs in TRIzol. A further study also used this sample, focusing on T cells in Graves' hyperthyroidism and ophthalmopathy. That paper adds: Most thyroid clonotypes that were expanded above 0.001 also turned up in blood.

This rearrangement joins TRBV20-1 to TRBJ1-2; possibly TRBD1 for D (5 bases). The source was peripheral blood mononuclear cells (PBMCs), collected at new diagnosis, from a patient treated with antithyroid drugs. The clonotype comes from a woman younger than 45 with Graves disease. The CDR3 spells CSAGHPGLGGYTF. The CDR3 region has the DNA TGCAGTGCTGGGCATCCAGGGTTAGGGGGCTACACCTTC.